Sequencing of this T cell receptor (beta chain) was carried out in a study of CD8 T cells in ankylosing spondylitis. This CDR3 is built from 15 residues. V shed 5 bases, J shed 2 bases, and the junction held 6 bases outside the gene matches. The germline CDR1 and CDR2 sequences are SGHTA and FQGTGA. Each CDR3 protein gets one entry after TCRdb re-called the 5' RACE reads with MiXCR. Here the sample spans 750,000 to 850,000 distinct CDR3 sequences, over 9.5% being singletons. Study-wide results and limits: Relatively rare in peripheral blood, disease-linked clones were also CD8+. About eight highly homologous variants made up a TCR beta motif that seemed to typify ankylosing spondylitis blood.

In the case of this clonotype: What it recognizes is unknown.

The sample taken for sequencing was blood, either unsorted or a sorted T cell fraction (not recorded which). J is TRBJ2-1 and V is TRBV7-3; 7 nucleotides match TRBD1. This sequence was found in a male donor with ankylosing spondylitis. CDR3 sequence (DNA): TGTGCCAGCAGCCCCCGGGGACAGACCTACAATGAGCAGTTCTTC. As protein: CASSPRGQTYNEQFF.